Shown below are 6 T cell receptor beta chains from a single sample sequenced in a study of response to subunit inactivated influenza vaccine. MiXCR was run by TCRdb on the RT-PCR reads, yielding one entry per CDR3 protein. The sample has about 540,000 distinct CDR3 sequences; 14% are singletons. The material sequenced was PBMCs from blood, taken 11 to 12 days after vaccination. The receptors come from a man in his fifties who received an inactivated influenza vaccine.

This clonotype appeared a few times. The rearrangement links TRBV5-1 to TRBJ2-7; 12 nucleotides align to TRBD2. V was clipped by 3 bases and J by 3 bases; unmatched bases: 7. The CDR3 consists of 16 residues. The germline gives CDR1 SGHRS, CDR2 YFSETQ. CDR3 protein: CASSYMLAGGNYEQYF. The CDR3, as DNA: TGCGCCAGCAGCTATATGCTAGCGGGGGGGAACTACGAGCAGTACTTC.

The chain combines TRBV29-1 with TRBJ2-7; maybe TRBD2 (6 bases). The CDR3 is made up of 12 amino acids. Germline V gene lookup returns CDR1 SQVTM and CDR2 ANQGSEA. The V and J ends lost 1 base and 6 bases respectively, with 10 bases between them. CDR3 bases: TGCAGCGTTGAAGGGACTACAGCCGAGCAGTACTTC. It codes for CSVEGTTAEQYF.

This clonotype showed up just a few times. This chain connects TRBV30 to TRBJ2-1, with D possibly matching TRBD1 (6 bases). Trimming removed 1 base at V and 3 bases at J, with 7 bases between. Germline CDR1 is GTSNPN and CDR2 is SVGIG (reference sequence). This CDR3 is built from 13 residues. CDR3 DNA sequence: TGTGCCTGGAGTGAGACAGGCTACAATGAGCAGTTCTTC. Encoded protein: CAWSETGYNEQFF.

This clonotype has just a few counts. The CDR3 coding sequence is TGTGCCAGCAGGAGGGACAGTAGCTATGGCTACACCTTC. Its protein is CASRRDSSYGYTF. This rearrangement joins TRBV6-2 or TRBV6-3 to TRBJ1-2; 7 bases are a match to TRBD1. CDR3 length equals 13 residues. V was pared by 6 bases and J by 4 bases, with 5 bases of the junction left unmatched. Germline CDR1 reads MNHEY; CDR2 reads SVGEGT.

The chain uses TRBV20-1 and TRBJ2-1; TRBD2 agrees at 8 bases. The J segment lost 3 bases and the V segment lost 2 bases, leaving 3 bases of the junction unmatched. Germline lookup yields CDR1 DFQATT and CDR2 SNEGSKA (reference sequence). CDR3 length: 14 residues. CDR3 DNA sequence: TGCAGTGCTAGATTGCGGGGGGTCTACAATGAGCAGTTCTTC. Amino acids: CSARLRGVYNEQFF.

This clonotype has a handful of counts. CDR3 sequence reads: CSARGLAGGNIQYF. For the CDR3, the DNA is TGCAGTGCTAGAGGACTAGCGGGGGGAAACATTCAGTACTTC. V is TRBV20-1 and J is TRBJ2-4; 13 positions agree with TRBD2. CDR3 length equals 14 residues. The trim removed 1 base at V and 6 bases at J, leaving 0 bases unmatched. From germline, CDR1 is DFQATT and CDR2 SNEGSKA (reference sequence).